This entry lists 7 T cell receptor beta chains sequenced from one sample in a study of OX40 agonist ivuxolimab in advanced cancers. Library construction relied on the immunoSEQ multiplex PCR assay. In TCRdb, the immuneACCESS table is reduced to in-frame sequences with V and J assigned. These tables do not hold every clone; where another copy was compared, an unresolved V gene accounts for under half, and the others remain unexplained. Within this sample are about 69,000 clones, with more than 80% of them counted one time only. The ten largest clones take up 5.5% to 8% of the sample. The source was CD4+ or CD8+ T cells sorted from blood, collected in a trial of the OX40 agonist ivuxolimab. The receptors shown here come from an adult with an advanced solid tumor such as melanoma, head and neck, liver or kidney cancer.

J is TRBJ1-2 and V is TRBV6-5; D gene unclear. Germline V lookup: CDR1 MNHEY, CDR2 SVGAGI. The CDR3 length is 11 residues. Trimming pared 6 bases from V and 6 bases from J, leaving 8 bases between. This CDR3 is CASSPVNGYTF. Written as DNA, the CDR3 is TGTGCCAGCAGCCCAGTGAATGGCTACACCTTC.

V gene TRBV30 combines with J gene TRBJ2-7; D remains ambiguous. The length of the CDR3 is 9 residues. CDR1 and CDR2 from the germline V gene are GTSNPN and SVGIG (reference sequence). V lost 3 bases and J lost 3, with 0 bases in between. CDR3 bases: TGTGCCTGGAGCTACGAGCAGTACTTC. It is translated as CAWSYEQYF.

The genes are TRBV19 and TRBJ2-7; no definite D call. The CDR3 is 12 residues long. Germline values: CDR1 LNHDA, CDR2 SQIVND (reference sequence). The V end lost 6 bases, the J end lost 7 bases, and 13 bases lay between the germline ends. Here the CDR3 DNA reads TGTGCCAGTAGCGAATTACTTGGTGAGCAGTACTTC. This gives the protein CASSELLGEQYF.

V and J are TRBV11-2 and TRBJ2-7; 7 bases map to TRBD2. V gave up 7 bases and J gave up 3 bases; unmatched junction bases: 6. Germline values: CDR1 SGHAT, CDR2 FQNNGV. The length of the CDR3 is 13 residues. CDR3 protein: CASIQPGGYEQYF. The CDR3 DNA is TGTGCCAGCATCCAACCGGGGGGCTACGAGCAGTACTTC.

V is TRBV13 and J is TRBJ2-1, with 8 bases that match TRBD2. This CDR3 comprises 14 residues. The ends lost 5 bases at V and 8 bases at J; junction bases unmatched: 8. CDR1 and CDR2 (germline): PRHDT, FYEKMQ (reference sequence). CDR3 DNA sequence: TGTGCCAGCAGCCCGCCGGGACTAGGAGATGAGCAGTTCTTC. This sequence encodes CASSPPGLGDEQFF.

The chain joins TRBV5-1 to TRBJ2-7, with 10 bases fitting TRBD2. Germline assignment: CDR1 SGHRS and CDR2 YFSETQ. V shed 3 bases, J shed 2 bases, and the junction held 8 bases outside the gene matches. The CDR3 covers 16 residues. The DNA of the CDR3 is TGCGCCAGCAGCTCCCAACTCGGGACTAGCGCCTACGAGCAGTACTTC. Its translation is CASSSQLGTSAYEQYF.

The genes are TRBV6-5 and TRBJ1-2, with D uncertain. Trimming pared 4 bases from V and 7 bases from J, leaving 13 bases between. The CDR3 extends over 13 amino acids. Germline CDR1 and CDR2: MNHEY and SVGAGI. This CDR3 reads CASSSNLMSGYTF. The CDR3 DNA sequence: TGTGCCAGCAGTTCAAACCTTATGAGTGGCTACACCTTC.